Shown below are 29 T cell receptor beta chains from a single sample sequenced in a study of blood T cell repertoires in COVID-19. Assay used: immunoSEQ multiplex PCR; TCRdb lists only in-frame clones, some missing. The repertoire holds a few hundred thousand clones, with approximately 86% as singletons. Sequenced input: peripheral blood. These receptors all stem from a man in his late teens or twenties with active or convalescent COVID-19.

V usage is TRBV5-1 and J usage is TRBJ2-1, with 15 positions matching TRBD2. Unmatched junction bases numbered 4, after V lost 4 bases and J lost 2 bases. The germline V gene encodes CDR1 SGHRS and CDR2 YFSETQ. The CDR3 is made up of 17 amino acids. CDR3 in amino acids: CASSLGTSGGTYNEQFF. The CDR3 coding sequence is TGCGCCAGCAGCCTGGGGACTAGCGGGGGGACCTACAATGAGCAGTTCTTC.

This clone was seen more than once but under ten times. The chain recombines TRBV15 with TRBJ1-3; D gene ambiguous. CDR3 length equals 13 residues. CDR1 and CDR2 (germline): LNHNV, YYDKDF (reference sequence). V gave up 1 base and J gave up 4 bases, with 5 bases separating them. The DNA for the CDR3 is TGTGCCACCAGCAGAGTCATCGGAAACACCATATATTTT. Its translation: CATSRVIGNTIYF.

In DNA form, the CDR3 reads TGTGCCAGCAGCTTTCGAGCGGGAGAGGACGAGCAGTACTTC. Its translation: CASSFRAGEDEQYF. The genes are TRBV7-3 and TRBJ2-7; TRBD2 aligns across 8 bases. This CDR3 spans 14 amino acids. CDR1 and CDR2 from the germline V gene are SGHTA and FQGTGA. J gave up 5 bases and V 3 bases, and 6 bases lay outside the gene matches.

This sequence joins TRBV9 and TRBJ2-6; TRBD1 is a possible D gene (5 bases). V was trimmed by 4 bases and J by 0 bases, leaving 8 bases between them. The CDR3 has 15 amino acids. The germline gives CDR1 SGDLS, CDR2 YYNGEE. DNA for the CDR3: TGTGCCAGCAGCCCCCAGGGCTCTGGGGCCAACGTCCTGACTTTC. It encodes CASSPQGSGANVLTF.

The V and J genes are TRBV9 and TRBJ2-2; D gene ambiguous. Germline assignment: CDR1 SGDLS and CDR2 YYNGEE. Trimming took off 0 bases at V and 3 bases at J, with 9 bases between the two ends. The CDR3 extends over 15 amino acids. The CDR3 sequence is CASSVGSVDTGELFF. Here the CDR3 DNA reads TGTGCCAGCAGCGTAGGATCAGTCGACACCGGGGAGCTGTTTTTT.

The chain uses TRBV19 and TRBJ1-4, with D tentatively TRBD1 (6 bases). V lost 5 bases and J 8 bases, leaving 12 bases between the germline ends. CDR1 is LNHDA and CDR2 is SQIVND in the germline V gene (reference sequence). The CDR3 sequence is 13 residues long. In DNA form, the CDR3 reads TGTGCCAGTAGTCAAACAGGGACCGAAAAACTGTTTTTT. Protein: CASSQTGTEKLFF.

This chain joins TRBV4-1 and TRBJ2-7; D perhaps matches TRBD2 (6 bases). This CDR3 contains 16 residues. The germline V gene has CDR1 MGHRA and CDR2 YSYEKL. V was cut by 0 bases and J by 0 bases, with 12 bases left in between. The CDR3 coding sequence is TGCGCCAGCAGCCAAGAGGGGGGTCGAGGCTCCTACGAGCAGTACTTC. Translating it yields CASSQEGGRGSYEQYF.

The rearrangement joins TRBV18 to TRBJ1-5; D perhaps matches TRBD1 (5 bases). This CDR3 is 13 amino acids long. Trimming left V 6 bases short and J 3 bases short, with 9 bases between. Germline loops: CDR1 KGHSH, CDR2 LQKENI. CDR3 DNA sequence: TGTGCCAGCTCCGACAGCCTCAATCAGCCCCAGCATTTT. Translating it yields CASSDSLNQPQHF.

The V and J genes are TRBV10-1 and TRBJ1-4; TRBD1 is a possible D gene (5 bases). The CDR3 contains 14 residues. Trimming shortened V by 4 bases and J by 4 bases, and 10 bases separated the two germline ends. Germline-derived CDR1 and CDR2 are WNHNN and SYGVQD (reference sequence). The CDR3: CASSVQGLNEKLFF. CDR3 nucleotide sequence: TGCGCCAGCAGTGTTCAGGGTCTTAATGAAAAACTGTTTTTT.

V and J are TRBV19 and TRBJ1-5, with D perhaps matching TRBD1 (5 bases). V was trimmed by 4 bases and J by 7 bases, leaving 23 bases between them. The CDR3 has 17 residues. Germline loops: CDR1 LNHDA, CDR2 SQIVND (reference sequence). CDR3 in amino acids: CASSTLLDTGPGQPQHF. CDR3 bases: TGTGCCAGTAGTACCCTCCTCGACACAGGACCCGGACAGCCCCAGCATTTT.

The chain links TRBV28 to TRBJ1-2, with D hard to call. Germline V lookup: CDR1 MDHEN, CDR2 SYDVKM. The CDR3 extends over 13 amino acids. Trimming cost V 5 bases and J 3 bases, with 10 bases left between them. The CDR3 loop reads CASSTAGDYGYTF. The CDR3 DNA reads TGTGCCAGCAGTACCGCGGGAGACTATGGCTACACCTTC.

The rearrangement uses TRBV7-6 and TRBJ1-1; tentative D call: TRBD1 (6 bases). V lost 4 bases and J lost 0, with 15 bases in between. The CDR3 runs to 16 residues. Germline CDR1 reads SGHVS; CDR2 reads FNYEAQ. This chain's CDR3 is CASSSGTRGMNTEAFF. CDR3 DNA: TGTGCCAGCAGCTCCGGGACGAGGGGGATGAACACTGAAGCTTTCTTT.

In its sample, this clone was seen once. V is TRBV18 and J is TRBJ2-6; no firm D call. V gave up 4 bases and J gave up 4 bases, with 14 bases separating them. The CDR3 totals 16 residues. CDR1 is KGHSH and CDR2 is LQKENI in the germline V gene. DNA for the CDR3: TGTGCCAGCTCACTAACCACCCTGCGGGGGGCCAACGTCCTGACTTTC. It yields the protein CASSLTTLRGANVLTF. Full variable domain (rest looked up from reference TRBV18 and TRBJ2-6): NAGVMQNPRHLVRRRGQEARLRCSPMKGHSHVYWYRQLPEEGLKFMVYLQKENIIDESGMPKERFSAEFPKEGPSILRIQQVVRGDSAAYFCASSLTTLRGANVLTFGAGSRLTVL.

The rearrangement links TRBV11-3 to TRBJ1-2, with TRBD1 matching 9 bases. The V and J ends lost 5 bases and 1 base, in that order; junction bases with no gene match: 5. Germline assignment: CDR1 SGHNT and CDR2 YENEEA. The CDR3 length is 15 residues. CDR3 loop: CASSVGTGINYGYTF. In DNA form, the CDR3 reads TGTGCCAGCAGCGTAGGGACAGGGATTAACTATGGCTACACCTTC.

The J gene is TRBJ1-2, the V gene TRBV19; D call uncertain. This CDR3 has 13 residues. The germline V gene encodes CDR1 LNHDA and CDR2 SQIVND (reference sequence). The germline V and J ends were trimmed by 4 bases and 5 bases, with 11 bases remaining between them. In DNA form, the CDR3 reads TGTGCCAGTAGTACCCAGGAACAGTATGGCTACACCTTC. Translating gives CASSTQEQYGYTF.

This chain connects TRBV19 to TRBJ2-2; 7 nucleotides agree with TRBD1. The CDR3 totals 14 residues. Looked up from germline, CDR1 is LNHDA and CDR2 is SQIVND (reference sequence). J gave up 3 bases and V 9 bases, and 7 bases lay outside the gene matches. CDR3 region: CASKTGQDTGELFF. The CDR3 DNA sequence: TGTGCCAGCAAGACAGGGCAAGACACCGGGGAGCTGTTTTTT.

The CDR3 DNA reads TGTGCCAGTAGCGGGACAGGGTATCAGCCCCAGCATTTT. Its translation is CASSGTGYQPQHF. The chain recombines TRBV19 with TRBJ1-5; 9 nucleotides match TRBD1. After removal of 6 bases from V and 5 bases from J, the junction contained 2 bases not matched to a gene. The CDR3 consists of 13 residues. CDR1 and CDR2 from the germline V gene are LNHDA and SQIVND (reference sequence). The whole variable domain, remainder taken from reference TRBV19 and TRBJ1-5, is DGGITQSPKYLFRKEGQNVTLSCEQNLNHDAMYWYRQDPGQGLRLIYYSQIVNDFQKGDIAEGYSVSREKKESFPLTVTSAQKNPTAFYLCASSGTGYQPQHFGDGTRLSIL.

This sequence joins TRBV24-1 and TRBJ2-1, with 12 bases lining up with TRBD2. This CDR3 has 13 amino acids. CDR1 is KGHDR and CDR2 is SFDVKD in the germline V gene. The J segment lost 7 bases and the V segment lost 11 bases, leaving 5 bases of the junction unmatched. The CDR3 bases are TGTGCCAGCGAACTAGCGGGAGGTAATGAGCAGTTCTTC. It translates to CASELAGGNEQFF.

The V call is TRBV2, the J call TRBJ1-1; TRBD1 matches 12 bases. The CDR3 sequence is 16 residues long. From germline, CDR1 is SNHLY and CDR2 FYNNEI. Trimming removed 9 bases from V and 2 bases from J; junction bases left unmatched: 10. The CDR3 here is CARTRDRGLRNTEAFF. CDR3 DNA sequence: TGTGCCAGGACCCGGGACAGGGGGCTGCGTAACACTGAAGCTTTCTTT.

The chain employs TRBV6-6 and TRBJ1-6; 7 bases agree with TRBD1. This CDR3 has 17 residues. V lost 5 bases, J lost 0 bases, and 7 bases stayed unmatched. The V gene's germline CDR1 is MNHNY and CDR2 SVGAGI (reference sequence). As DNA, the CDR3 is TGTGCCAGCAGTCTAACAGGGGCGAGCTCCTATAATTCACCCCTCCACTTT. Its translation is CASSLTGASSYNSPLHF.

The CDR3 here is CSVGRRDERFGYTF. Here the CDR3 DNA reads TGCAGCGTTGGTCGCAGGGATGAGAGGTTTGGCTACACCTTC. The J gene is TRBJ1-2, the V gene TRBV29-1; maybe TRBD1 (5 bases). The CDR3 runs 14 residues. Germline CDR1 is SQVTM and CDR2 is ANQGSEA. Trimming took off 4 bases at V and 7 bases at J, with 19 bases between the two ends.

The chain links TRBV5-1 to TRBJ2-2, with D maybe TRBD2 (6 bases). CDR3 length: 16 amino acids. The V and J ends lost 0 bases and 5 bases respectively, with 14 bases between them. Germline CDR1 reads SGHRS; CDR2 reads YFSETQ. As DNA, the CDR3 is TGCGCCAGCAGCTTGGATGACTCTCGGGGGACCGGGGAGCTGTTTTTT. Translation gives CASSLDDSRGTGELFF.

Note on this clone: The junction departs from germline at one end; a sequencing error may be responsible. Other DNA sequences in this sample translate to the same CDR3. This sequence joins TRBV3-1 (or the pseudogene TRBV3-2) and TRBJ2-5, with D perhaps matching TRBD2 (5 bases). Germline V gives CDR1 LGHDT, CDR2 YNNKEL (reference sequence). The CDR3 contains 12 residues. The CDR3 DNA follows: TGTGCCAGTAGCCAAGGGAGTCGAACCCAGTACTTC. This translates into CASSQGSRTQYF.

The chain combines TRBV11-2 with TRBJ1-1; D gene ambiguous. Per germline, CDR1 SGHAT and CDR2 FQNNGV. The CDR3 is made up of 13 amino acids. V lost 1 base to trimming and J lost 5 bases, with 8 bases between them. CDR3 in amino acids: CASSLVEATEAFF. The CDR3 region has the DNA TGTGCCAGCAGCTTAGTCGAGGCAACTGAAGCTTTCTTT. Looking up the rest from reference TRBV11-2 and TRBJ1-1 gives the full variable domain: EAGVAQSPRYKIIEKRQSVAFWCNPISGHATLYWYQQILGQGPKLLIQFQNNGVVDDSQLPKDRFSAERLKGVDSTLKIQPAKLEDSAVYLCASSLVEATEAFFGQGTRLTVV.

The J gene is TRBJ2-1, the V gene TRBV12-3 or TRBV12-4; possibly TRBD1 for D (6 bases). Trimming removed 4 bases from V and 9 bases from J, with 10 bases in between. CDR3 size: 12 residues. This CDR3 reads CASSSQGSEQFF. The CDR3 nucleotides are TGTGCCAGCAGTTCTCAGGGGTCTGAGCAGTTCTTC.

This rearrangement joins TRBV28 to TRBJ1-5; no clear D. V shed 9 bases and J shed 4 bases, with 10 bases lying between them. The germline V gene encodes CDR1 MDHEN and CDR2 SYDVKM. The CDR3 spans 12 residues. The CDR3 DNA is TGTGCCAGTGCGGTCTTGAATCAGCCCCAGCATTTT. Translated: CASAVLNQPQHF.

CDR3 DNA sequence: TGTGCCACCAGTGATCCGGGACAGGGGAGAGAGACCCAGTACTTC. Translation: CATSDPGQGRETQYF. The rearrangement joins TRBV24-1 to TRBJ2-5, with 10 bases aligning to TRBD1. The junction had 4 bases not matched to a gene; V was cut back by 3 bases and J by 4 bases. Germline V CDR1 and CDR2: KGHDR, SFDVKD. This CDR3 comprises 15 residues.

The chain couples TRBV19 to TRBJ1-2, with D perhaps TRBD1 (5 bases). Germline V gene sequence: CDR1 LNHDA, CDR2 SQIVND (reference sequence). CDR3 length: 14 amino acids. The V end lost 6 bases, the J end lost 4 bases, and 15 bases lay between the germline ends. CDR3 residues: CASRSGRGTYGYTF. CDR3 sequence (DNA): TGTGCCAGTAGATCGGGTCGCGGGACCTATGGCTACACCTTC. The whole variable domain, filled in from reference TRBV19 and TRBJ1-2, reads DGGITQSPKYLFRKEGQNVTLSCEQNLNHDAMYWYRQDPGQGLRLIYYSQIVNDFQKGDIAEGYSVSREKKESFPLTVTSAQKNPTAFYLCASRSGRGTYGYTFGSGTRLTVV.

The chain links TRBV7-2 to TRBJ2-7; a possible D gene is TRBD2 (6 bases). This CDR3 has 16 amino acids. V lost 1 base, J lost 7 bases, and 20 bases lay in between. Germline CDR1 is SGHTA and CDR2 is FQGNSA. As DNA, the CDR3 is TGTGCCAGCAGCTTAGGGTACGGGGGTTGGGCTCGAGAGCAGTACTTC. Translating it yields CASSLGYGGWAREQYF.